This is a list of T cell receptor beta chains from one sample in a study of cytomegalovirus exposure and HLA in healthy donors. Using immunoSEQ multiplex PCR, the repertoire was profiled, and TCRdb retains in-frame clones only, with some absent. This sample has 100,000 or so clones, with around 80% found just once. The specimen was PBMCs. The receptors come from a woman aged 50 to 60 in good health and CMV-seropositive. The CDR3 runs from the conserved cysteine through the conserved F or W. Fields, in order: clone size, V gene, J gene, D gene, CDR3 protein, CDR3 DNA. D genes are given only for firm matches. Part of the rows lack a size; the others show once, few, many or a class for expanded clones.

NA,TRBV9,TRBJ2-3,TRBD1,CASSLDRGVLNLDTDTQYF,TGTGCCAGCAGTCTTGACAGGGGGGTCCTGAACCTTGACACAGATACGCAGTATTTT
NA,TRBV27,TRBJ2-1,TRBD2,CASSSTSGSYNEQFF,TGTGCCAGCAGTTCGACTAGCGGGTCTTACAATGAGCAGTTCTTC
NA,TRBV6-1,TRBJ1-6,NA,CASSPGGGNSPLHF,TGTGCCAGCAGTCCGGGAGGGGGGAATTCACCCCTCCACTTT
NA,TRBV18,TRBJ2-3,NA,CASSPSRLILGTDTQYF,TGTGCCAGCTCACCAAGTCGCCTAATCTTGGGCACAGATACGCAGTATTTT
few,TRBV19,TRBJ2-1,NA,CASRYTESSYNEQFF,TGTGCCAGTAGGTATACCGAGAGCTCCTACAATGAGCAGTTCTTC
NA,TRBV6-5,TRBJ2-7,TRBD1,CASSYGDRGLFEQYF,TGTGCCAGCAGTTACGGGGACAGGGGGCTTTTCGAGCAGTACTTC
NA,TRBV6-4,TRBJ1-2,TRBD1,CASMGQGLINYGYTF,TGTGCCAGCATGGGACAGGGGCTAATTAACTATGGCTACACCTTC
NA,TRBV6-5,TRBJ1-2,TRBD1,CASSLTGTGNGYTF,TGTGCCAGCAGTCTCACCGGGACAGGGAATGGCTACACCTTC
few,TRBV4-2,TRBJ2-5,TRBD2,CASSQSGSGSEETQYF,TGTGCCAGCAGCCAAAGCGGGAGTGGGTCTGAAGAGACCCAGTACTTC
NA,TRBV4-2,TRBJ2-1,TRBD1,CASSQEEGASYNEQFF,TGTGCCAGCAGCCAAGAAGAGGGGGCCTCCTACAATGAGCAGTTCTTC
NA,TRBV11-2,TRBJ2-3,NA,CASSLASGWGTDTQYF,TGTGCCAGCAGCTTAGCATCAGGGTGGGGCACAGATACGCAGTATTTT
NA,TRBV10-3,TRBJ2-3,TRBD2,CAISESASGGSDTQYF,TGTGCCATCAGTGAGTCGGCTAGCGGGGGTTCCGATACGCAGTATTTT
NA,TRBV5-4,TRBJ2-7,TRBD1,CASSLAPGQTLSYEQYF,TGTGCCAGCAGCTTGGCTCCGGGACAGACCTTATCCTACGAGCAGTACTTC
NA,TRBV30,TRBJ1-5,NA,CAWSRSRHPFQPQHF,TGTGCCTGGAGTCGCTCAAGACACCCCTTTCAGCCCCAGCATTTT
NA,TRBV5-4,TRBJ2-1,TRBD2,CASSDGATSGYNEQFF,TGTGCCAGCAGCGACGGCGCGACTAGCGGGTACAATGAGCAGTTCTTC
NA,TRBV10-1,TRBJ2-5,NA,CASSSSETAQETQYF,TGCGCCAGCAGTTCCTCAGAGACAGCTCAAGAGACCCAGTACTTC
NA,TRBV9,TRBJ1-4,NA,CASNRQSNEKLFF,TGTGCCAGCAACAGACAGAGTAATGAAAAACTGTTTTTT
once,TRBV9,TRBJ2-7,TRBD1,CASSPSHRGSEQYF,TGTGCCAGCAGCCCCTCTCACAGGGGGAGCGAGCAGTACTTC
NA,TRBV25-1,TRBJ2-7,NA,CASSEPGAYEQYF,TGTGCCAGCAGTGAACCAGGGGCCTACGAGCAGTACTTC
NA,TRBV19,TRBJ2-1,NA,CASSISNYNEQFF,TGTGCCAGTAGTATTAGCAATTACAATGAGCAGTTCTTC
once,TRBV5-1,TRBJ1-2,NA,CASAVQDSLRKGYTF,TGCGCCTCTGCTGTCCAGGACAGTTTACGAAAGGGCTACACCTTC
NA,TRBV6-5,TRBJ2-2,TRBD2,CASSYGGGSGELFF,TGTGCCAGCAGTTACGGGGGGGGTTCCGGGGAGCTGTTTTTT